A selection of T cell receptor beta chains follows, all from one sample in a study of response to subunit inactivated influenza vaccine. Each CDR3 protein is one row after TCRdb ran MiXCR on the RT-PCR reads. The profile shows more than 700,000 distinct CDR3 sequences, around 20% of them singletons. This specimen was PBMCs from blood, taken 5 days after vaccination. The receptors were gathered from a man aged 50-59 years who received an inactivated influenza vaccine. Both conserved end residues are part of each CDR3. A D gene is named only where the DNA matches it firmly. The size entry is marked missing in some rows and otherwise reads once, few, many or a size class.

TGTGCCAGCAGTACCTCCGGGGACGCTAACTATGGCTACACCTTC CASSTSGDANYGYTF TRBV6-1 . few TRBJ1-2
TGTGCCAGCAGCACTAGCGGGGGGGGTTACAATGAGCAGTTCTTC CASSTSGGGYNEQFF TRBV7-2 TRBD2 . TRBJ2-1
TGCAGTGGGGATGGGGGGAGATCCTTCACGGGTGAGCAGTTCTTC CSGDGGRSFTGEQFF TRBV20-1 . few TRBJ2-1
TGTGCCAGCAGCTCGGGGACGGGGGAGCAGTTCTTC CASSSGTGEQFF TRBV11-2 . . TRBJ2-1
TGCGCCAGCAGCCAAGTTTCACAGGGTGGGGGCTACACCTTC CASSQVSQGGGYTF TRBV4-1 . . TRBJ1-2
TGTGCCAGCAGTTTAGACCCTACTGGCACCGGGGAGCTGTTTTTT CASSLDPTGTGELFF TRBV12-3/TRBV12-4 . . TRBJ2-2
TGTGCCAGCAGCTTATCGTCTCAGGGCGGGGGCTATGGCTACACCTTC CASSLSSQGGGYGYTF TRBV7-2 . few TRBJ1-2
TGTGCCAGCATGGTAGAAAGCAATCAGCCCCAGCATTTT CASMVESNQPQHF TRBV6-6 . . TRBJ1-5
TGCGCCAGCAGCTTGGTGGGGACAGTCGGGGCAGATACGCAGTATTTT CASSLVGTVGADTQYF TRBV5-1 TRBD1 few TRBJ2-3
TGTGCCAGCAGCGGTGGAGGGGGCACAGATACGCAGTATTTT CASSGGGGTDTQYF TRBV7-3 . few TRBJ2-3
TGTGCCAGCAGCCCGAAACGGGCTAGCGGGAGAGACGAGCAGTACTTC CASSPKRASGRDEQYF TRBV7-9 TRBD2 . TRBJ2-7
TGTGCCATCGGGACTGACCCTAACGAGCAGTACTTC CAIGTDPNEQYF TRBV10-3 . . TRBJ2-7
TGTGCCAGCAGCCTACTGAGCTGGAACACCGGGGAGCTGTTTTTT CASSLLSWNTGELFF TRBV7-9 . once TRBJ2-2
TGTGCCAGCAGCCCTTACAGGGAGGAGCAGTTCTTC CASSPYREEQFF TRBV9 . . TRBJ2-1
TGTGCCACCAGTGAAAAGGGTAACTATGGCTACACCTTC CATSEKGNYGYTF TRBV24-1 . few TRBJ1-2
TGTGCCAGCAGCGACCGGGACAGAGGACTTGAGCAGTTCTTC CASSDRDRGLEQFF TRBV3-1 TRBD1 . TRBJ2-1
TGCGCCAGCAGCTTGGAGGCTTCAGGGGTGAGGGCCTACGAGCAGTACTTC CASSLEASGVRAYEQYF TRBV5-1 . . TRBJ2-7
TGTGCTAGTGGTTTGGTACGGCGGGGACTAGCGGGGGGCACCCAGGGAGAGCAGTTCTTC CASGLVRRGLAGGTQGEQFF TRBV12-5 TRBD2 . TRBJ2-1